The TCR beta chain under discussion was sequenced for a study of CD8 T cells in Susac syndrome. Random hexamers were used to reverse transcribe an amount of about 0.5 to 1 ug RNA. TCRdb analysed the immunoSEQ multiplex PCR reads with MiXCR anew, one entry per CDR3 protein. The table shows around 150,000 distinct CDR3 sequences, with around 95% occurring only once. The sample was CD4+ T cells from PBMCs. The TCR comes from a human donor in good health.

DNA for the CDR3: TGTGCCAGCACCCGAGGACAGGGTTCCTACGAGCAGTACTTC. Amino acid sequence: CASTRGQGSYEQYF. V usage is TRBV3-1 and J usage is TRBJ2-7; TRBD1 matches 8 bases. The germline gives CDR1 LGHDT, CDR2 YNNKEL (reference sequence). This CDR3 comprises 14 residues. V was clipped by 7 bases and J by 1 base; unmatched bases: 6.